A selection of T cell receptor beta chains follows, all from one sample in a study of tumour-infiltrating T cells in Burkitt lymphoma. Generated by immunoSEQ multiplex PCR, the TCRdb table keeps only in-frame clones and is missing some. The top ten hold 2.9% of the sample, which has more than 40,000 clones, around 31% seen once. The sample was tumor tissue. Receptors originate from a human donor with Burkitt lymphoma. Both conserved end residues are part of each CDR3. D genes are given only for firm matches. The size entry is marked missing in some rows and otherwise reads once, few, many or a size class.

v_gene,d_gene,j_gene,abundance,CDR3nt,CDR3aa
TRBV5-4,NA,TRBJ1-6,NA,TGTGCCAGCAGCTTGGCCAAAGGTGGGCGTCCCCTCCACTTT,CASSLAKGGRPLHF
TRBV5-1,NA,TRBJ2-2,few,TGCGCCAGCAGCGCGGGCCTGCTCGGGGAGCTGTTTTTT,CASSAGLLGELFF
TRBV28,TRBD1,TRBJ2-7,NA,TGTGCCAGCAGTTTACGACAGGGGGGAAGCGAGCAGTACTTC,CASSLRQGGSEQYF
TRBV4-1,NA,TRBJ2-2,NA,TGCGCCAGCAGCCACCCTCCTAGGGGGGAGCTGTTTTTT,CASSHPPRGELFF
TRBV10-3,NA,TRBJ1-1,NA,TGTGCCATCAGTGAGCCGGGACGGAACACTGAAGCTTTCTTT,CAISEPGRNTEAFF
TRBV4-3,TRBD2,TRBJ2-6,NA,TGCGCCAGCAGCTCTCGACTAGCGGGGGTGTCTGGGGCCAACGTCCTGACTTTC,CASSSRLAGVSGANVLTF
TRBV18,NA,TRBJ1-1,NA,TGTGCCAGCTCATCACTCACCTTGGGCACTGAAGCTTTCTTT,CASSSLTLGTEAFF
TRBV19,NA,TRBJ1-5,few,TGTGCCAGTAGTATCGCGTTGTGGGGCGGGGGAGGCAATCAGCCCCAGCATTTT,CASSIALWGGGGNQPQHF
TRBV2,TRBD1,TRBJ1-4,NA,TGTGCCAGCTTCACCCCCATCCGGGACAGGCCTCCATCCGGTGAAAAACTGTTTTTT,CASFTPIRDRPPSGEKLFF
TRBV5-4,NA,TRBJ2-5,NA,TGTGCCAGCAGCCGCCACAATGGGGAAGAGACCCAGTACTTC,CASSRHNGEETQYF
TRBV27,NA,TRBJ2-2,few,TGTGCCAGCTCCGAGGCGAACACCGGGGAGCTGTTTTTT,CASSEANTGELFF
TRBV4-1,NA,TRBJ1-1,NA,TGCGCCAGCAGCCAAATAGCGGAGAACACTGAAGCTTTCTTT,CASSQIAENTEAFF
TRBV7-2,TRBD2,TRBJ2-3,NA,TGTGCCAGCAGCCCGACTAGCGGGGGGGGTGGAGATACGCAGTATTTT,CASSPTSGGGGDTQYF
TRBV30,NA,TRBJ2-2,few,TGTGCCTGGCGGCGGGGTGCCGGGGAGCTGTTTTTT,CAWRRGAGELFF
TRBV19,NA,TRBJ1-2,few,TGTGCCAGTAGTATGAGGGCCCTTGGGGGCTACACCTTC,CASSMRALGGYTF
TRBV5-4,NA,TRBJ1-3,NA,TGTGCCAGCAGCTTGCTGGGTGCAGCCGGGGACACCATATATTTT,CASSLLGAAGDTIYF
TRBV6-1,NA,TRBJ2-1,NA,TGTGCCAGCAGGTTGACGGTATCCTACAATGAGCAGTTCTTC,CASRLTVSYNEQFF
TRBV29-1,NA,TRBJ2-6,NA,TGCAGCGTTGGACTCACCTCCTCTGGGGCCAACGTCCTGACTTTC,CSVGLTSSGANVLTF
TRBV5-1,TRBD1,TRBJ1-6,NA,TGCGCCAGCAGCGAGACAGGGGGCGATTCACCCCTCCACTTT,CASSETGGDSPLHF
TRBV10-3,TRBD1,TRBJ1-1,NA,TGTGCCATCAGTCGGACAGGGGCGAACACTGAAGCTTTCTTT,CAISRTGANTEAFF
TRBV5-6,NA,TRBJ1-2,few,TGTGCCAGCAGCTTGCCTGCCTATGGCTACACCTTC,CASSLPAYGYTF
TRBV2,NA,TRBJ1-5,NA,TGTGCCAGCGGACTAGAATGGGGGCCCTATCAGCCCCAGCATTTT,CASGLEWGPYQPQHF
TRBV11-2,NA,TRBJ1-6,few,TGTGCCAGCAGCTTAAACAGACATAATTCACCCCTCCACTTT,CASSLNRHNSPLHF
TRBV19,NA,TRBJ2-1,few,TGTGCCAGTAGTATGGGGGTTGAGCAGTTCTTC,CASSMGVEQFF
TRBV5-1,NA,TRBJ1-1,NA,TGCGCCAGCAAGCGGCAGGCCGGCGAAGCTTTCTTT,CASKRQAGEAFF
TRBV7-9,NA,TRBJ1-1,NA,TGTGCCAGCAGCTTAGGGCAATTGGGCACTGAAGCTTTCTTT,CASSLGQLGTEAFF
TRBV6-5,TRBD1,TRBJ2-7,NA,TGTGCCAGCGGCCCGGGACAGGGGATCTACGAGCAGTACTTC,CASGPGQGIYEQYF
TRBV5-1,NA,TRBJ2-2,few,TGCGCCAGCAGCGTAAACACCGGGGAGCTGTTTTTT,CASSVNTGELFF
TRBV27,NA,TRBJ2-7,NA,TGTGCCAGCAGTTTATCGGGTCAACGCTCCTACGAGCAGTACTTC,CASSLSGQRSYEQYF
TRBV4-1,NA,TRBJ1-5,NA,TGCGCCAGCAGGCGACAGGTCTTGGGCTTAAATCAGCCCCAGCATTTT,CASRRQVLGLNQPQHF
TRBV6-1,NA,TRBJ1-5,few,TGTGCCAGCACCTCGGGGGGTGTCCTGAATCAGCCCCAGCATTTT,CASTSGGVLNQPQHF
TRBV5-4,TRBD1,TRBJ1-2,few,TGTGCCAGCAGCGATACAGGGGGGGGGTATGGCTACACCTTC,CASSDTGGGYGYTF
TRBV19,NA,TRBJ1-4,NA,TGTGCCAGTAGTCCCCCGGGGGCCAGAGGTGAAAAACTGTTTTTT,CASSPPGARGEKLFF
TRBV2,NA,TRBJ2-1,NA,TGTGCCAGCAGAAAAGACAATGAGCAGTTCTTC,CASRKDNEQFF
TRBV7-7,TRBD1,TRBJ1-2,NA,TGTGCCAGCAGTCCACAGGGACAGGGAGTTTATGGCTACACCTTC,CASSPQGQGVYGYTF
TRBV5-1,TRBD1,TRBJ2-7,once,TGCGCCAGCAGCCCGGGGGGGACAGGGGGATCCTACGAGCAGTACTTC,CASSPGGTGGSYEQYF
TRBV7-2,NA,TRBJ2-3,few,TGTGCCAGCAGCTTTTTGGTAGCAAGCACAGATACGCAGTATTTT,CASSFLVASTDTQYF
TRBV4-2,NA,TRBJ2-4,few,TGTGCCAGCAGCCAAGGCCCCCCTCGGAAGGAATTGGAAAACATTCAGTACTTC,CASSQGPPRKELENIQYF
TRBV7-8,NA,TRBJ1-2,NA,TGTGCCAGCAGCTTGGCCCGGGGGGGAAACTTTGGCTACACCTTC,CASSLARGGNFGYTF
TRBV5-1,NA,TRBJ1-1,NA,TGCGCCAGCAGCGGGGGGACTCAGAACACTGAAGCTTTCTTT,CASSGGTQNTEAFF
TRBV7-2,NA,TRBJ2-7,NA,TGTGCCAGCAGGGGGGAGACGTACGAGCAGTACTTC,CASRGETYEQYF